Following are 24 T cell receptor beta chains from one sample sequenced in a study of blood T cell repertoires in COVID-19. The assay was immunoSEQ multiplex PCR, and TCRdb's table has in-frame clones only and misses some. Of a few hundred thousand clones in the sample, 70% to 90% were seen once. The sample consisted of PBMCs or T cells enriched from blood (not recorded which). These receptors were obtained from a woman aged 45-65 years who had been exposed to COVID-19.

The CDR3 coding sequence is TGTGCCAGCAGCTCCTGGCCGTACGAGCAGTACTTC. This encodes CASSSWPYEQYF. The rearrangement links TRBV21-1 to TRBJ2-7; the tabulated D call, TRBD1, remains unverified against the DNA. TRBV21-1 is described as a pseudogene. This CDR3 region has 12 residues.

This clone appeared once. The rearrangement joins TRBV7-9 to TRBJ1-6; D not certain. CDR1 and CDR2 from the germline V gene are SEHNR and FQNEAQ (reference sequence). The CDR3 contains 14 residues. Deletions cut 1 base from V and 8 bases from J, with 9 bases between. CDR3 DNA sequence: TGTGCCAGCAGCTTAGGGCAGGCAGATTCACCCCTCCACTTT. Its protein product is CASSLGQADSPLHF.

The chain employs TRBV3-1 (or the pseudogene TRBV3-2) and TRBJ2-1; D gene uncertain. CDR3 length equals 15 residues. The V gene's germline CDR1 is LGHDT and CDR2 YNNKEL (reference sequence). V lost 4 bases and J 0 bases, leaving 10 bases between the germline ends. In DNA, the CDR3 is TGTGCCAGCAGCCCTAGAAACCCCTCCTACAATGAGCAGTTCTTC. This codes for CASSPRNPSYNEQFF.

This chain connects TRBV19 to TRBJ1-5, with D unresolved. V lost 4 bases and J lost 1, with 14 bases in between. Germline V gene sequence: CDR1 LNHDA, CDR2 SQIVND (reference sequence). CDR3 length: 16 residues. Here the CDR3 reads CASSTERVISNQPQHF. The CDR3 nucleotides are TGTGCCAGTAGTACGGAGAGGGTAATCAGCAATCAGCCCCAGCATTTT.

This sequence joins TRBV28 and TRBJ1-1, with 9 bases matching TRBD1. Germline CDR1 MDHEN, CDR2 SYDVKM. This CDR3 is built from 17 residues. Trimming cost V 7 bases and J 1 base; bases outside gene matches: 13. The CDR3 nucleotides are TGTGCCAGCAACTACGGGACAGGGAGGCCTGGGAACACTGAAGCTTTCTTT. Protein sequence: CASNYGTGRPGNTEAFF.

The rearrangement links TRBV19 to TRBJ1-3; weak D call: TRBD1 (5 bases). CDR1 and CDR2 from the germline V gene are LNHDA and SQIVND (reference sequence). The CDR3 has 10 residues. The V and J ends lost 10 bases and 15 bases respectively, with 16 bases between them. The CDR3 protein is CATTGPDKYF. The CDR3 coding sequence is TGTGCCACCACGGGTCCGGACAAATATTTT.

The gene calls are TRBV30 and TRBJ2-5; TRBD1 matches at 7 bases. CDR1 and CDR2 from the germline V gene are GTSNPN and SVGIG (reference sequence). Trimming removed 1 base from V and 5 bases from J; junction bases left unmatched: 13. This CDR3 is 16 amino acids long. The CDR3, as DNA: TGTGCCTGGAGTGGGGGAGACAGGGTTGTTGCGGAGACCCAGTACTTC. Residues: CAWSGGDRVVAETQYF.

The chain couples TRBV19 to TRBJ1-2; D perhaps matches TRBD1 (6 bases). Between the trimmed V and J ends, which lost 6 bases and 0 bases, there was a span of 20 bases. The CDR3 has 17 residues. The germline V gene encodes CDR1 LNHDA and CDR2 SQIVND (reference sequence). The CDR3 is CASSHFMTGHPNYGYTF. The CDR3, as DNA: TGTGCCAGTAGCCATTTCATGACAGGACATCCTAACTATGGCTACACCTTC.

This clone was found a few times. The J gene is TRBJ1-3, the V gene TRBV10-3; no clear D. V lost 8 bases to trimming and J lost 4 bases, with 12 bases between them. The germline CDR1 and CDR2 sequences are ENHRY and SYGVKD. This CDR3 contains 13 residues. CDR3 DNA sequence: TGTGCCATCCGGCGGGGAACCGGAAACACCATATATTTT. Protein sequence: CAIRRGTGNTIYF.

The chain uses TRBV19 and TRBJ2-3, with a weak D call TRBD2 (5 bases). The CDR3 has 13 amino acids. Trimming pared 11 bases from V and 2 bases from J, leaving 14 bases between. The germline CDR1 and CDR2 sequences are LNHDA and SQIVND (reference sequence). Here the CDR3 DNA reads TGTGCCTGCCGGCCGAGGGCCACAGATACGCAGTATTTT. Encoded protein: CACRPRATDTQYF.

The chain has TRBV5-1 and TRBJ2-7; TRBD1 matches at 8 bases. The V gene's germline CDR1 is SGHRS and CDR2 YFSETQ. After removal of 6 bases from V and 2 bases from J, the junction contained 7 bases not matched to a gene. CDR3 length equals 14 residues. CDR3 sequence (DNA): TGCGCCAGCAACCGGGACAGGTACGCCTACGAGCAGTACTTC. Translation: CASNRDRYAYEQYF.

This clone is a singleton in its sample. This chain uses TRBV6-2 or TRBV6-3 with TRBJ2-1; 8 bases line up with TRBD1. CDR3 length equals 15 residues. V was pared by 2 bases and J by 6 bases, with 6 bases of the junction left unmatched. Germline V CDR1 and CDR2: MNHEY, SVGEGT. CDR3 region: CASSYSRGQGNEQFF. The CDR3 DNA follows: TGTGCCAGCAGTTACAGCAGGGGGCAAGGCAATGAGCAGTTCTTC.

V gene TRBV5-1 combines with J gene TRBJ1-1; 7 nucleotides line up with TRBD1. The V gene end was trimmed by 4 bases and the J gene end by 3 bases; junction bases not matched to a gene: 6. CDR1 SGHRS and CDR2 YFSETQ come from the germline V gene. The CDR3 length is 14 residues. The CDR3 here is CASSAHQGDTEAFF. In DNA form, the CDR3 reads TGCGCCAGCAGCGCACACCAGGGGGACACTGAAGCTTTCTTT. Using reference TRBV5-1 and TRBJ1-1 for the parts outside the CDR3, the full variable domain is KAGVTQTPRYLIKTRGQQVTLSCSPISGHRSVSWYQQTPGQGLQFLFEYFSETQRNKGNFPGRFSGRQFSNSRSEMNVSTLELGDSALYLCASSAHQGDTEAFFGQGTRLTVV.

This clone was seen a single time. The chain employs TRBV28 and TRBJ1-5; D uncertain. The CDR3 runs to 16 residues. The ends were cut back, 6 bases at V and 3 bases at J, with 18 bases in the middle. The V gene's germline CDR1 is MDHEN and CDR2 SYDVKM. The CDR3 nucleotides are TGTGCCAGCAGGGCTTGGAGGGAGGTTTCCAATCAGCCCCAGCATTTT. Its protein is CASRAWREVSNQPQHF.

V gene TRBV6-1 combines with J gene TRBJ1-1; maybe TRBD1 (6 bases). Germline V CDR1 and CDR2: MNHNS, SASEGT. The CDR3 loop spans 16 amino acids. V shed 4 bases and J shed 0 bases, with 15 bases lying between them. The CDR3 bases are TGTGCCAGCAGTGCGACTCCGGGACACTTGAACACTGAAGCTTTCTTT. Translated: CASSATPGHLNTEAFF.

The chain carries TRBV5-4 and TRBJ2-7; a weak D match, TRBD2 (6 bases). V lost 1 base to trimming and J lost 4 bases, with 12 bases between them. Looked up from germline, CDR1 is SGHNT and CDR2 is YYREEE (reference sequence). The CDR3 covers 14 residues. The CDR3 loop is CASSLPSGGYEQYF. CDR3 in DNA: TGTGCCAGCAGCTTGCCCTCCGGGGGTTACGAGCAGTACTTC. Full variable domain (remainder filled in from reference TRBV5-4 and TRBJ2-7): ETGVTQSPTHLIKTRGQQVTLRCSSQSGHNTVSWYQQALGQGPQFIFQYYREEENGRGNFPPRFSGLQFPNYSSELNVNALELDDSALYLCASSLPSGGYEQYFGPGTRLTVT.

The chain has TRBV19 and TRBJ1-2; TRBD1 matches 9 bases. The CDR3 is made up of 14 amino acids. From germline, CDR1 is LNHDA and CDR2 SQIVND (reference sequence). Germline trimming cut 9 bases from V and 5 bases from J; bases unmatched to any gene: 10. CDR3 coding DNA: TGTGCCAGCGGTACTCTCGGGACAGGGTATGGCTACACCTTC. Translated: CASGTLGTGYGYTF.

The CDR3 region is CASSSGLAAPDTQYF. CDR3 nucleotide sequence: TGTGCCAGCAGTTCGGGACTAGCAGCGCCAGATACGCAGTATTTT. The V call is TRBV6-5, the J call TRBJ2-3; 9 positions match TRBD2. This CDR3 contains 15 residues. The junction had 6 bases not matched to a gene; V was cut back by 4 bases and J by 4 bases. The germline CDR1 and CDR2 sequences are MNHEY and SVGAGI.

The chain has TRBV5-1 and TRBJ1-1, with 7 bases matching TRBD1. The CDR3 is 15 amino acids. V dropped 1 base and J dropped 1; count of bases not matched to a gene: 4. The germline CDR1 and CDR2 sequences are SGHRS and YFSETQ. CDR3 sequence reads: CASSLFAGGNTEAFF. The CDR3 bases are TGCGCCAGCAGCTTGTTCGCAGGGGGGAACACTGAAGCTTTCTTT.

The chain is built from TRBV7-8 and TRBJ1-4; TRBD1 might be the D (5 bases). The CDR3 runs to 13 residues. V lost 6 bases to trimming and J lost 8 bases, with 13 bases between them. Germline V CDR1 and CDR2: SGHVS, FQNEAQ. The CDR3 here is CASSRGGEEKLFF. The DNA of the CDR3 is TGTGCCAGCAGTCGCGGGGGAGAAGAAAAACTGTTTTTT.

The rearrangement joins TRBV18 to TRBJ1-3; D gene uncertain. This CDR3 has 16 amino acids. Germline lookup yields CDR1 KGHSH and CDR2 LQKENI. The V and J ends lost 1 base and 0 bases respectively, with 10 bases between them. CDR3 residues: CASSPRGFNSGNTIYF. The CDR3, as DNA: TGTGCCAGCTCACCACGCGGGTTCAACTCTGGAAACACCATATATTTT. Based on the CDR3 plus reference TRBV18 and TRBJ1-3, the full variable domain is NAGVMQNPRHLVRRRGQEARLRCSPMKGHSHVYWYRQLPEEGLKFMVYLQKENIIDESGMPKERFSAEFPKEGPSILRIQQVVRGDSAAYFCASSPRGFNSGNTIYFGEGSWLTVV.

The CDR3 region has the DNA TGTGCCAGCAGTTACCTGGGACAATCACCCCTCCACTTT. Translated: CASSYLGQSPLHF. The chain combines TRBV6-5 with TRBJ1-6; tentatively, D is TRBD1 (6 bases). Germline assignment: CDR1 MNHEY and CDR2 SVGAGI. This CDR3 contains 13 residues. Trimming removed 2 bases at V and 10 bases at J, with 9 bases between.

The chain combines TRBV28 with TRBJ2-1; 7 bases fit TRBD1. J was trimmed by 4 bases and V by 7 bases; bases with no gene match: 4. The germline V gene encodes CDR1 MDHEN and CDR2 SYDVKM. The CDR3 extends over 13 amino acids. CDR3 amino acids: CASNRQGYNEQFF. In DNA, the CDR3 is TGTGCCAGCAACAGACAGGGTTACAATGAGCAGTTCTTC.

The chain couples TRBV13 to TRBJ1-1, with D unresolved. The V end was cut by 5 bases, the J end by 0 bases, with 16 bases between. The CDR3 is made up of 16 amino acids. Germline V gives CDR1 PRHDT, CDR2 FYEKMQ (reference sequence). The CDR3 DNA reads as TGTGCCAGCAGCCCCCCGGCAGGCGTCATGAACACTGAAGCTTTCTTT. Residues: CASSPPAGVMNTEAFF.